This T cell receptor beta chain derives from a study of identical twins. Whole-study results and caveats: Models predicted too little out-of-frame TCR alpha sharing in monozygotic twins.

MiXCR, run by TCRdb on the 5' RACE reads, gives a single entry per CDR3 protein. Among about 520,000 distinct CDR3 sequences listed, roughly a fifth were seen once. Of note for this clonotype: Its antigen is as yet unknown.

V was trimmed by 5 bases and J by 6 bases, leaving 11 bases between them. This CDR3 is built from 12 residues. Healthy Caucasian individuals made up all the donors. These data also formed part of another study, on T cells expressing NK-cell markers. Per that study: Five or six donors showed dominant NKG2C+ clonotypes comprising about 1.0-8% of their CD8+ T cells.

The sequence was obtained from a woman in her late teens or twenties in good health. The rearrangement links TRBV12-3 or TRBV12-4 to TRBJ2-7; D is perhaps TRBD2 (5 bases). The sequencing input was CD4+ T cells sorted from blood. CDR3 loop: CASSIPRGEQYF. The CDR3 DNA reads TGTGCCAGCAGTATCCCTCGGGGCGAGCAGTACTTC.